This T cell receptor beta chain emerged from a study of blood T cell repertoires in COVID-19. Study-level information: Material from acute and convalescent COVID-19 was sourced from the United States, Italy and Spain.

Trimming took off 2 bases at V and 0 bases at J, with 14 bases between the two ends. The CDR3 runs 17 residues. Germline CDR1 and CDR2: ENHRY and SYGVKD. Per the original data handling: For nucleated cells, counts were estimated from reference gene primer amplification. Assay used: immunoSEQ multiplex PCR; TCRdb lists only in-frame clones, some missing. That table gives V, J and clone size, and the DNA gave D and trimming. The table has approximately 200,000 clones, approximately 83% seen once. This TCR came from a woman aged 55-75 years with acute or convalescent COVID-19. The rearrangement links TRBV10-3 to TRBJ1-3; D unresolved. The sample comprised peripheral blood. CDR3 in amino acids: CAISERSSVNSGNTIYF. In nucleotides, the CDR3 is TGTGCCATCAGTGAGCGTTCTTCCGTAAACTCTGGAAACACCATATATTTT.